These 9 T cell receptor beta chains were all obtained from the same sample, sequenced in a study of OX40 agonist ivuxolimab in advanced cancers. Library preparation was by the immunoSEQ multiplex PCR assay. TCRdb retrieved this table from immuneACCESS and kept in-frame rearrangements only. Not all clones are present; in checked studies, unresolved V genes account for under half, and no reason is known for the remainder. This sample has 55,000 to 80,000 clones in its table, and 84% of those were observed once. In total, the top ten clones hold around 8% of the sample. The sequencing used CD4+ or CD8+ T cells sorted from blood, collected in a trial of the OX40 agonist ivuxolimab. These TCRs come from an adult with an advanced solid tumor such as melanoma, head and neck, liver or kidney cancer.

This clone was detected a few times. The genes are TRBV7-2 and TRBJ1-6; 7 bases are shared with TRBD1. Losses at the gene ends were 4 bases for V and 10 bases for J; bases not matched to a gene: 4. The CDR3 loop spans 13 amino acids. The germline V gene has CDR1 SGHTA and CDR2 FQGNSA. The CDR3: CASSSTGVSPLHF. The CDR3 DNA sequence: TGTGCCAGCAGCTCCACAGGGGTCTCACCCCTCCACTTT.

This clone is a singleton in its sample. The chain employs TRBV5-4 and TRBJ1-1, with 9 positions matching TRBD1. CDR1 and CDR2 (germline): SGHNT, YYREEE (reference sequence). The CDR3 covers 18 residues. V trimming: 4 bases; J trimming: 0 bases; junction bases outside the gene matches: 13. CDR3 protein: CASSRTRGQGLMNTEAFF. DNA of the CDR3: TGTGCCAGCAGCCGGACTCGGGGACAGGGCCTAATGAACACTGAAGCTTTCTTT.

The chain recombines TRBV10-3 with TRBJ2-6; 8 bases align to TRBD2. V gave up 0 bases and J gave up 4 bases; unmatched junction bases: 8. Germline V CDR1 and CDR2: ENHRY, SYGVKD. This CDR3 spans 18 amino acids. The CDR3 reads CAISESGAGGTGANVLTF. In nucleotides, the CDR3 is TGTGCCATCAGTGAGTCAGGGGCGGGGGGAACCGGGGCCAACGTCCTGACTTTC.

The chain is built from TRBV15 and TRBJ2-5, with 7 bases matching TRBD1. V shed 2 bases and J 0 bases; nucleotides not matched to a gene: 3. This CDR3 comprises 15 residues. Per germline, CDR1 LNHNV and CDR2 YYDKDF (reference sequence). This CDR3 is CATSRKTGYQETQYF. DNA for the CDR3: TGTGCCACCAGCAGAAAGACAGGGTACCAAGAGACCCAGTACTTC.

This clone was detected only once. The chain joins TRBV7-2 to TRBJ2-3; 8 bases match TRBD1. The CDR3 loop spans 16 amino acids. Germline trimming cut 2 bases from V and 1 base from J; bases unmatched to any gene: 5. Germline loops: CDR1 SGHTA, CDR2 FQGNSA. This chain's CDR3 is CASSLIGQGGTDTQYF. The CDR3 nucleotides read TGTGCCAGCAGCTTAATAGGACAGGGCGGCACAGATACGCAGTATTTT. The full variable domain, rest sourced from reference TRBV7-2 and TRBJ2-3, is GAGVSQSPSNKVTEKGKDVELRCDPISGHTALYWYRQSLGQGLEFLIYFQGNSAPDKSGLPSDRFSAERTGGSVSTLTIQRTQQEDSAVYLCASSLIGQGGTDTQYFGPGTRLTVL.

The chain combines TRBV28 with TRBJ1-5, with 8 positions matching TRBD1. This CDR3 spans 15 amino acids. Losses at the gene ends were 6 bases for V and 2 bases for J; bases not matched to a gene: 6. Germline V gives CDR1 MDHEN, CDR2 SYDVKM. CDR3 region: CASSPGGWGNQPQHF. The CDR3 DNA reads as TGTGCCAGCAGCCCAGGGGGCTGGGGCAATCAGCCCCAGCATTTT.

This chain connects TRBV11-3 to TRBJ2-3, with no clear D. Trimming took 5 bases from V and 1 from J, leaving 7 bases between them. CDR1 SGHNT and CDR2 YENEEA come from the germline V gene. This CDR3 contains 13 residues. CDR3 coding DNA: TGTGCCAGCAGCCGCATTGGCACAGATACGCAGTATTTT. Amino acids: CASSRIGTDTQYF.

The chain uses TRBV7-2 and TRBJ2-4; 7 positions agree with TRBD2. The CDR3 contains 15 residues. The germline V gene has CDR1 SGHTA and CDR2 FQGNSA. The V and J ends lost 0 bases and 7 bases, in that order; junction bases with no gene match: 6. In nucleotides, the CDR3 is TGTGCCAGCAGCTTAGCCGCCTGGCGGGAGAACATTCAGTACTTC. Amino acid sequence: CASSLAAWRENIQYF.

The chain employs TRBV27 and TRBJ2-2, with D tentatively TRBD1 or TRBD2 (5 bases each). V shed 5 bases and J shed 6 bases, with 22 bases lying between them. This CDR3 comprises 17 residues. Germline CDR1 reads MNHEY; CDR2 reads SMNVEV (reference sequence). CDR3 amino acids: CASSQSLGRIHSGELFF. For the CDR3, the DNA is TGTGCCAGCAGTCAATCATTGGGACGGATACACTCCGGGGAGCTGTTTTTT.